The T cell receptor (beta chain) under discussion was sequenced for a study of T-cell memory formation after mild COVID-19. Study-wide results and limits: SARS-CoV-2 specificity was not confirmed for second-wave clones peaking on day 37. CD8+ contracting clones occupied EMRA, while CD4+ ones occupied mainly CM and EM.

This clonotype occurred a few times. Its target is unknown. This CDR3 spans 15 amino acids. Trimming cost V 8 bases and J 6 bases; bases outside gene matches: 9. Per germline, CDR1 SGHTA and CDR2 FQGNSA. 5'RACE primed from the constant segment yielded TCR alpha and TCR beta cDNA libraries bearing sample barcodes and UMIs. TCRdb reprocessed the 5' RACE reads via MiXCR and lists one record per CDR3 protein. The sample has under 300,000 distinct CDR3 sequences, 15% to 20% seen once. Specimen: PBMCs or a T cell subset sorted from them (not recorded which). The origin of this receptor is a man aged 18 to 29 who had mild COVID-19 (a few samples of this study predate the infection). Cell type and time point are not known. This chain links TRBV7-2 with TRBJ1-6; 8 nucleotides match TRBD1. In DNA form, the CDR3 reads TGTGCCAGCCGAGGACAGGGAGGGACTAATTCACCCCTCCACTTT. It codes for CASRGQGGTNSPLHF.